The 21 T cell receptor beta chains below were found in one sample sequenced in a study of blood T cell repertoires in COVID-19. The data were produced by immunoSEQ multiplex PCR, yet TCRdb's version contains in-frame clones alone and is incomplete. The data hold about 110,000 clones, with around 84% observed a single time. Sequencing input: peripheral blood. The receptor source for this set is a woman of 80 years or more with active or convalescent COVID-19.

This chain uses TRBV19 with TRBJ2-5, with TRBD1 identical over 7 bases. This CDR3 contains 13 residues. Trimming cost V 5 bases and J 3 bases; bases outside gene matches: 3. Germline V gene data show CDR1 as LNHDA and CDR2 as SQIVND (reference sequence). The CDR3 region is CASSRDSKETQYF. CDR3 bases: TGTGCCAGTAGTCGGGACAGTAAAGAGACCCAGTACTTC.

This clone was counted only a few times. The V call is TRBV7-9, the J call TRBJ1-1; D not certain. Germline V lookup: CDR1 SEHNR, CDR2 FQNEAQ (reference sequence). The CDR3 extends over 15 amino acids. V lost 5 bases, J lost 0 bases, and 13 bases lay in between. The CDR3 DNA is TGTGCCAGCAGCCCGATGTTGAACATGAACACTGAAGCTTTCTTT. Its protein product is CASSPMLNMNTEAFF.

V is TRBV6-6 and J is TRBJ1-5, with no clear D. Looked up from germline, CDR1 is MNHNY and CDR2 is SVGAGI (reference sequence). Trimming pared 0 bases from V and 4 bases from J, leaving 7 bases between. The CDR3 covers 14 residues. CDR3 coding DNA: TGTGCCAGCAGTTACTCGGGAGGGAATCAGCCCCAGCATTTT. Translated: CASSYSGGNQPQHF.

The V call is TRBV10-3, the J call TRBJ1-1; 11 bases line up with TRBD1. The CDR3 sequence is 13 residues long. With V trimmed by 7 bases and J by 6 bases, 4 bases remained unmatched. The germline gives CDR1 ENHRY, CDR2 SYGVKD. The CDR3 nucleotides read TGTGCCATCACTGGGACAGGGGGGGCTGAAGCTTTCTTT. Residues: CAITGTGGAEAFF.

Only a few counts were recorded for this clone. This chain joins TRBV5-1 and TRBJ2-7; 8 bases are a match to TRBD2. The CDR3 sequence is 14 residues long. V was pared by 0 bases and J by 6 bases, with 5 bases of the junction left unmatched. The germline CDR1 and CDR2 sequences are SGHRS and YFSETQ. CDR3 nucleotides: TGCGCCAGCAGCTTGGCGGGAGGGGTCGTCGAGCAGTACTTC. Amino acids: CASSLAGGVVEQYF.

CDR3 nucleotides: TGTGCCAGCAGCTTGGTGCAGAATTACAATGAGCAGTTCTTC. The encoded protein is CASSLVQNYNEQFF. The genes are TRBV5-6 and TRBJ2-1; D gene uncertain. The germline gives CDR1 SGHDT, CDR2 YYEEEE. The CDR3 loop spans 14 amino acids. V was pared by 0 bases and J by 4 bases, with 8 bases between.

J is TRBJ2-6 and V is TRBV28; 7 nucleotides line up with TRBD1. From germline, CDR1 is MDHEN and CDR2 SYDVKM. The CDR3 is 13 amino acids. The chain's CDR3 is CVSGGSGANVLTF. As DNA, the CDR3 is TGTGTCTCAGGGGGTTCTGGGGCCAACGTCCTGACTTTC.

This chain joins TRBV5-4 and TRBJ2-1; D gene ambiguous. Trimming shortened V by 0 bases and J by 7 bases, and 11 bases separated the two germline ends. This CDR3 is 14 amino acids long. The germline V gene encodes CDR1 SGHNT and CDR2 YYREEE (reference sequence). The CDR3 loop is CASSLADSRNEQFF. CDR3 nucleotide sequence: TGTGCCAGCAGCTTGGCGGATAGCCGGAATGAGCAGTTCTTC.

The chain employs TRBV28 and TRBJ2-2; 7 bases are shared with TRBD2. Germline-derived CDR1 and CDR2 are MDHEN and SYDVKM. CDR3 length equals 14 residues. The ends lost 8 bases at V and 2 bases at J; junction bases unmatched: 5. DNA for the CDR3: TGTGCCAGCGGGAGGGACTTAAACACCGGGGAGCTGTTTTTT. It translates to CASGRDLNTGELFF.

The chain has TRBV18 and TRBJ1-2; D gene uncertain. The germline V gene encodes CDR1 KGHSH and CDR2 LQKENI. This CDR3 comprises 14 residues. V gave up 3 bases and J gave up 1 base, with 9 bases separating them. The CDR3 reads CASSPGESNYGYTF. For the CDR3, the DNA is TGTGCCAGCTCACCCGGGGAGAGTAACTATGGCTACACCTTC.

This sequence joins TRBV9 and TRBJ1-6; TRBD1 might be the D (5 bases). V was clipped by 2 bases and J by 13 bases, with 16 bases between them. The length of the CDR3 is 14 residues. Germline loops: CDR1 SGDLS, CDR2 YYNGEE. The DNA for the CDR3 is TGTGCCAGCAGCGTCACAGGCGTATTTACCCCCCTCCACTTT. Translating gives CASSVTGVFTPLHF.

This clone was observed a handful of times. This chain connects TRBV7-9 to TRBJ1-1; a possible D gene is TRBD1 (6 bases). This CDR3 region has 16 residues. Germline assignment: CDR1 SEHNR and CDR2 FQNEAQ (reference sequence). V lost 4 bases and J 1 base, leaving 16 bases between the germline ends. CDR3 region: CASSYEPGRGNTEAFF. The CDR3 bases are TGTGCCAGCAGCTACGAACCGGGCAGGGGGAACACTGAAGCTTTCTTT.

The gene calls are TRBV5-1 and TRBJ2-5; 9 bases fit TRBD1. CDR1 and CDR2 (germline): SGHRS, YFSETQ. This CDR3 contains 15 residues. J lost 5 bases, V lost 3 bases, and 8 bases had no gene match. CDR3 sequence reads: CASSWGDRAGETQYF. The CDR3 nucleotides read TGCGCCAGCAGCTGGGGGGACAGGGCCGGGGAGACCCAGTACTTC.

The chain is built from TRBV10-3 and TRBJ2-1; no reliable D call. The CDR3 extends over 12 amino acids. V was cut by 0 bases and J by 8 bases, with 5 bases left in between. Germline assignment: CDR1 ENHRY and CDR2 SYGVKD. Here the CDR3 reads CAISESTDEQFF. In DNA, the CDR3 is TGTGCCATCAGTGAGTCAACGGATGAGCAGTTCTTC.

The chain combines TRBV15 with TRBJ2-2; tentatively, D is TRBD1 (5 bases). The germline V gene encodes CDR1 LNHNV and CDR2 YYDKDF (reference sequence). The CDR3 has 16 residues. V lost 5 bases, J lost 6 bases, and 19 bases lay in between. Written as DNA, the CDR3 is TGTGCCACCAGCCCCCTAACTGGGGCGCTGCCCGGGGAGCTGTTTTTT. Its protein is CATSPLTGALPGELFF.

The chain carries TRBV23-1 and TRBJ2-5; TRBD2 matches 10 bases. TRBV23-1 is an ORF for which the function is uncertain. V trimming: 2 bases; J trimming: 1 base; junction bases outside the gene matches: 7. The CDR3 contains 17 residues. CDR3 residues: CASSQPGLARRQETQYF. The DNA for the CDR3 is TGCGCCAGCAGTCAACCGGGACTAGCGAGACGCCAAGAGACCCAGTACTTC.

This sequence joins TRBV4-2 and TRBJ2-5; 7 bases are a match to TRBD2. This CDR3 has 13 residues. Losses at the gene ends were 0 bases for V and 10 bases for J; bases not matched to a gene: 5. CDR1 is LGHNA and CDR2 is YNFKEQ in the germline V gene. In nucleotides, the CDR3 is TGTGCCAGCAGCCAAGAGAGGCGGGAGTTCCAGTACTTC. This codes for CASSQERREFQYF.

The rearrangement links TRBV7-3 to TRBJ2-1, with 12 bases lining up with TRBD2. V shed 7 bases, J shed 7 bases, and the junction held 14 bases outside the gene matches. Germline assignment: CDR1 SGHTA and CDR2 FQGTGA. CDR3 length equals 17 residues. The CDR3 sequence: CASITGGLAGFVNEQFF. The CDR3 DNA reads TGTGCCAGCATCACAGGGGGACTAGCGGGTTTTGTGAATGAGCAGTTCTTC.

For the CDR3, the DNA is TGTGCCAGCAGCTTACAGGGGGCGCCCGTACAGGGCCATGGCTACACCTTC. It codes for CASSLQGAPVQGHGYTF. The rearrangement joins TRBV7-9 to TRBJ1-2; TRBD1 matches 8 bases. The CDR3 sequence is 17 residues long. With V trimmed by 2 bases and J by 6 bases, 14 bases remained unmatched. CDR1 SEHNR and CDR2 FQNEAQ come from the germline V gene (reference sequence).

The chain links TRBV7-2 to TRBJ2-5; 12 bases match TRBD2. The trim removed 1 base at V and 5 bases at J, leaving 11 bases unmatched. The germline gives CDR1 SGHTA, CDR2 FQGNSA. The CDR3 sequence is 18 residues long. The CDR3 loop reads CASSLGGLAGWFGETQYF. In nucleotides, the CDR3 is TGTGCCAGCAGCTTAGGTGGACTAGCGGGATGGTTTGGGGAGACCCAGTACTTC. The full variable domain, its missing parts supplied by reference TRBV7-2 and TRBJ2-5, is GAGVSQSPSNKVTEKGKDVELRCDPISGHTALYWYRQSLGQGLEFLIYFQGNSAPDKSGLPSDRFSAERTGGSVSTLTIQRTQQEDSAVYLCASSLGGLAGWFGETQYFGPGTRLLVL.

The rearrangement joins TRBV18 to TRBJ1-4; 8 bases are a match to TRBD1. The CDR3 totals 15 residues. Per the germline V gene, CDR1 is KGHSH and CDR2 is LQKENI. The trim removed 4 bases at V and 6 bases at J, leaving 7 bases unmatched. The chain's CDR3 is CASSRQTGGDEKLFF. CDR3 coding DNA: TGTGCCAGCTCACGACAAACAGGGGGAGATGAAAAACTGTTTTTT.